This T cell receptor beta chain emerged from a study of blood T cell repertoires in COVID-19. About the research overall: Material from acute and convalescent COVID-19 was sourced from the United States, Italy and Spain.

The germline V gene has CDR1 SGDLS and CDR2 YYNGEE. Trimming left V 0 bases short and J 5 bases short, with 11 bases between. This CDR3 is 15 amino acids long. Authors' processing steps: Estimated nucleated cell counts came from reference gene primer amplification. Assay used: immunoSEQ multiplex PCR; TCRdb lists only in-frame clones, some missing. That table gives V, J and clone size, and the DNA gave D and trimming. The sample gives under 55,000 clones, under 90% of which show up once; about 2.7% is in the top ten. The chain carries TRBV9 and TRBJ2-2; D is uncertain. The receptor was isolated from a man aged 50 to 60 with acute or convalescent COVID-19. Sample: peripheral blood. The CDR3 nucleotides are TGTGCCAGCAGCGTAGACACTACGTTTACCGGGGAGCTGTTTTTT. It translates to CASSVDTTFTGELFF.